Reported below is one TCR beta chain. Its antigen remains unknown. The sample originates from a study of shared clonotypes between healthy human individuals. Measured with immunoSEQ multiplex PCR; TCRdb has only the in-frame clones, and not every one. This table has around 1,900,000 clones, approximately 92% appearing once. Only CD45RO-negative cells positively selected for CCR7 counted as naive CD8 cells, so terminally differentiated effector memory CD45RA+ cells were excluded. Study-wide findings and caveats: Donor scarcity curtailed the genetic and exposure-history diversity represented herein. Naive subsets typically showed greater estimated richness than memory subsets. Deeper or shallower sequencing was expected to change how clonotypes are shared among donors. At large depth, rarefaction still showed sorted-subset sequencing to be incomplete.

Sequencing was carried out using naive CD8+ T cells from PBMCs. This clonotype was sampled from a man between 18 and 29 years old in good health. Some clones in this sample may be carry-over from other donors' samples.

As DNA, the CDR3 is TGTGCCAGCAGTGGAAGCGGGAGGGCCGAGTACGAGCAGTACTTC. It codes for CASSGSGRAEYEQYF. V is TRBV7-9 and J is TRBJ2-7; 10 bases match TRBD2. Germline CDR1 SEHNR, CDR2 FQNEAQ (reference sequence). J lost 4 bases, V lost 6 bases, and 9 bases had no gene match. CDR3 length: 15 amino acids.